Listed here is a single TCR beta chain. TCRdb keeps only in-frame clones here, not all; method: immunoSEQ multiplex PCR. The table shows approximately 270,000 clones, with approximately 85% occurring only once. Categorization into cohorts depended on clinical history that participants reported. For recovered donors of Cohort 3, there were two negative PCRs, clearance, or symptom resolution. The data were taken from a study of blood T cell repertoires in COVID-19. Study information: Acute-phase and convalescent COVID-19 samples originated in the United States, Italy and Spain. PBMCs, B-cell-depleted T cells, or T cells provided the cDNA or gDNA that made up the material.

In germline, CDR1 is MGHDK, CDR2 SYGVNS. This CDR3 is 14 amino acids long. V lost 4 bases, J lost 0 bases, and 7 bases lay in between. Material for sequencing was PBMCs or T cells enriched from blood (not recorded which). The V call is TRBV25-1, the J call TRBJ2-1; no firm D call. The TCR was taken from a woman in her twenties or thirties who had recovered from COVID-19. This chain's CDR3 is CASSVSDSYNEQFF. CDR3 bases: TGTGCCAGCAGTGTCTCAGACTCCTACAATGAGCAGTTCTTC.